Shown below are 20 T cell receptor beta chains from a single sample sequenced in a study of blood T cell repertoires in COVID-19. Profiling relied on immunoSEQ multiplex PCR, and the TCRdb table lists in-frame clones only, not all of them. This table has roughly 200,000 clones, 75% to 85% appearing once. Sequencing input: peripheral blood. The receptors originated from a woman aged 40 to 50 with COVID-19, enrolled during active disease.

This clone was picked up a small number of times. The chain links TRBV18 to TRBJ2-5, with D possibly matching TRBD2 (6 bases). The V gene lost 3 bases and the J gene lost 5 bases, with 10 bases spanning the gap. This CDR3 has 13 amino acids. Germline assignment: CDR1 KGHSH and CDR2 LQKENI. The CDR3 spells CASSPGTGETQYF. CDR3 DNA: TGTGCCAGCTCACCCGGGACTGGCGAGACCCAGTACTTC. The full variable domain, in which reference TRBV18 and TRBJ2-5 provide the parts outside the CDR3, is NAGVMQNPRHLVRRRGQEARLRCSPMKGHSHVYWYRQLPEEGLKFMVYLQKENIIDESGMPKERFSAEFPKEGPSILRIQQVVRGDSAAYFCASSPGTGETQYFGPGTRLLVL.

Notes on this clone: Germline is not matched at one junction end, which may reflect a read error. V and J are TRBV19 and TRBJ1-1; TRBD1 aligns across 8 bases. CDR3 size: 14 residues. Germline V gene sequence: CDR1 LNHDA, CDR2 SQIVND (reference sequence). CDR3 nucleotides: TGTGCCAGTAGTAGCGATCCGGGACAGGAGGCCCCTGGGTTT. This encodes CASSSDPGQEAPGF.

The chain recombines TRBV24-1 with TRBJ2-1; D might be TRBD2 (6 bases). Germline-derived CDR1 and CDR2 are KGHDR and SFDVKD. This CDR3 is built from 16 residues. V was cut by 0 bases and J by 5 bases, with 13 bases left in between. Written as DNA, the CDR3 is TGTGCCACCAGTGATTTGCAGGAGGGGATTAACAATGAGCAGTTCTTC. Protein sequence: CATSDLQEGINNEQFF.

Worth noting for this clone: At one end, the junction sequence differs from germline, possibly due to a read error. The chain uses TRBV14 and TRBJ2-5; D may be TRBD1 (6 bases). In germline, CDR1 is SGHDN, CDR2 FVKESK. This CDR3 has 16 residues. DNA of the CDR3: TGTGCCAGCAGCGGTCAGACAGTCGTGGGACAAGGGACCCAGTACTTC. It is translated as CASSGQTVVGQGTQYF.

The rearrangement links TRBV29-1 to TRBJ2-1; 7 nucleotides agree with TRBD1. This CDR3 region has 12 residues. Germline V gene sequence: CDR1 SQVTM, CDR2 ANQGSEA. Germline trimming cut 2 bases from V and 7 bases from J; bases unmatched to any gene: 2. CDR3 bases: TGCAGCGTTGAAACAGGGGCAAATGAGCAGTTCTTC. Protein product: CSVETGANEQFF.

About this clone: Different DNA sequences within this sample yield the same CDR3. The rearrangement joins TRBV7-3 to TRBJ1-3; TRBD1 agrees at 11 bases. J gave up 2 bases and V 3 bases, and 0 bases lay outside the gene matches. Germline-derived CDR1 and CDR2 are SGHTA and FQGTGA. The CDR3 has 15 amino acids. The CDR3, as DNA: TGTGCCAGCAGCTTGGACAGGGGGCCTGGAAACACCATATATTTT. Translating gives CASSLDRGPGNTIYF.

Notes on this clone: Different DNA sequences within this sample yield the same CDR3. V usage is TRBV30 and J usage is TRBJ2-3; 10 positions agree with TRBD2. CDR1 is GTSNPN and CDR2 is SVGIG in the germline V gene (reference sequence). The ends lost 5 bases at V and 1 base at J; junction bases unmatched: 3. The CDR3 has 14 residues. CDR3 in DNA: TGTGCCTGGCGTCTAGCGGGGGGCACAGATACGCAGTATTTT. Encoded protein: CAWRLAGGTDTQYF.

V gene TRBV6-5 combines with J gene TRBJ2-1; 7 nucleotides align to TRBD2. The CDR3 is 15 residues long. With 2 bases clipped from V and 2 bases from J, the junction kept 3 bases outside the gene matches. The germline V gene encodes CDR1 MNHEY and CDR2 SVGAGI. CDR3 in amino acids: CASSYTGRPYNEQFF. Written as DNA, the CDR3 is TGTGCCAGCAGTTACACCGGGAGGCCCTACAATGAGCAGTTCTTC.

The CDR3 sequence: CASSQSLDEQFF. CDR3 bases: TGCGCCAGCAGCCAATCACTGGATGAGCAGTTCTTC. The chain recombines TRBV4-1 with TRBJ2-1; D is undetermined. V was clipped by 2 bases and J by 8 bases, with 7 bases between them. CDR1 is MGHRA, CDR2 YSYEKL, per germline. The CDR3 consists of 12 residues.

The chain recombines TRBV6-5 with TRBJ2-6, with a possible D match to TRBD1 (5 bases). This CDR3 contains 14 residues. V was trimmed by 11 bases and J by 0 bases, leaving 11 bases between them. Germline values: CDR1 MNHEY, CDR2 SVGAGI. The CDR3 region has the DNA TGTGCCGGGTCCGACAGCTCTGGGGCCAACGTCCTGACTTTC. This codes for CAGSDSSGANVLTF.

This clone was seen more than once but under ten times. J is TRBJ1-5 and V is TRBV15; the D gene is possibly TRBD1 (5 bases). CDR3 size: 15 residues. Trimming left V 0 bases short and J 4 bases short, with 10 bases between. CDR1 LNHNV and CDR2 YYDKDF come from the germline V gene (reference sequence). CDR3 region: CATSREGRTNQPQHF. In DNA form, the CDR3 reads TGTGCCACCAGCAGAGAGGGGCGCACAAATCAGCCCCAGCATTTT.

The chain links TRBV6-5 to TRBJ2-2; 9 positions agree with TRBD2. Trimming at V came to 7 bases and at J to 3 bases, leaving 6 bases not matched to a gene. The germline CDR1 and CDR2 sequences are MNHEY and SVGAGI. The CDR3 has 15 residues. The CDR3 loop reads CASKLTSGDTGELFF. The DNA of the CDR3 is TGTGCCAGCAAATTGACTAGCGGAGACACCGGGGAGCTGTTTTTT.

This chain connects TRBV9 to TRBJ2-1, with D maybe TRBD1 (5 bases). The CDR3 extends over 15 amino acids. The V end lost 3 bases, the J end lost 10 bases, and 20 bases lay between the germline ends. Germline values: CDR1 SGDLS, CDR2 YYNGEE. In nucleotides, the CDR3 is TGTGCCAGCAGCGCGTCTAACGCTGACAGAGGCGAGCAGTTCTTC. It specifies CASSASNADRGEQFF.

The CDR3 region is CASRPDRGRFHGYTF. CDR3 DNA: TGTGCCAGCAGACCGGACAGGGGAAGGTTCCATGGCTACACCTTC. This chain links TRBV28 with TRBJ1-2, with 9 nucleotides matching TRBD1. The V segment lost 6 bases and the J segment 6 bases; nucleotides outside the gene matches: 11. The CDR3 extends over 15 amino acids. Germline values: CDR1 MDHEN, CDR2 SYDVKM.

The rearrangement uses TRBV28 and TRBJ1-3; tentative D call: TRBD1 (5 bases). V gave up 3 bases and J gave up 0 bases, with 9 bases separating them. This CDR3 spans 15 amino acids. Germline CDR1 reads MDHEN; CDR2 reads SYDVKM. The CDR3 coding sequence is TGTGCCAGCAGTTTTAGGGGCCTCTCTGGAAACACCATATATTTT. Encoded protein: CASSFRGLSGNTIYF.

This clone has a handful of counts. V is TRBV6-5 and J is TRBJ1-1; no clear D. The ends were cut back, 4 bases at V and 3 bases at J, with 15 bases in the middle. Germline CDR1 is MNHEY and CDR2 is SVGAGI. The CDR3 consists of 15 residues. In nucleotides, the CDR3 is TGTGCCAGCAGTTCCCTTCCGCGGGCAGACACTGAAGCTTTCTTT. Its protein is CASSSLPRADTEAFF.

CDR3 sequence: CSARGLAEAFF. The CDR3 coding sequence is TGCAGTGCTAGAGGCTTAGCTGAAGCTTTCTTT. The chain combines TRBV20-1 with TRBJ1-1; D is unclear. From germline, CDR1 is DFQATT and CDR2 SNEGSKA (reference sequence). Trimming removed 1 base at V and 6 bases at J, with 6 bases between. The CDR3 extends over 11 amino acids.

The CDR3 reads CASSRAGGGAYEQYV. The CDR3 DNA reads as TGTGCCAGCAGTCGAGCGGGCGGCGGGGCCTACGAGCAGTACGTC. The gene calls are TRBV7-8 and TRBJ2-7, with D possibly matching TRBD2 (6 bases). Germline assignment: CDR1 SGHVS and CDR2 FQNEAQ. Trimming took 6 bases from V and 2 from J, leaving 17 bases between them. CDR3 size: 15 residues.

This clone was detected a few times. The chain has TRBV9 and TRBJ2-7, with a tentative D call TRBD2 (5 bases). This CDR3 contains 13 residues. Germline-derived CDR1 and CDR2 are SGDLS and YYNGEE. Deletions cut 3 bases from V and 4 bases from J, with 11 bases between. DNA of the CDR3: TGTGCCAGCAGCGGGACTCCCGCATACGAGCAGTACTTC. Amino acids: CASSGTPAYEQYF. Full variable domain (missing parts from reference TRBV9 and TRBJ2-7): DSGVTQTPKHLITATGQRVTLRCSPRSGDLSVYWYQQSLDQGLQFLIQYYNGEERAKGNILERFSAQQFPDLHSELNLSSLELGDSALYFCASSGTPAYEQYFGPGTRLTVT.

This chain links TRBV2 with TRBJ2-3, with D unclear. This CDR3 is 15 amino acids long. V dropped 1 base and J dropped 3 bases, with 11 bases sitting between them. Per the germline V gene, CDR1 is SNHLY and CDR2 is FYNNEI. The CDR3 reads CASSEGGYQTDTQYF. The CDR3 region has the DNA TGTGCCAGCAGTGAAGGAGGATACCAAACAGATACGCAGTATTTT.